This T cell receptor beta chain comes out of a study of siplizumab effects on memory and regulatory T cells. TCRdb's table, derived via immunoSEQ multiplex PCR, lists solely in-frame clones and lacks some. This table has tens of thousands of clones, about 87% appearing once. The CDR3 is made up of 16 amino acids. The germline CDR1 and CDR2 sequences are KGHSH and LQKENI. The V end lost 6 bases, the J end lost 3 bases, and 15 bases lay between the germline ends. Sequenced material: Tregs sorted from blood. The V gene is TRBV18, the J gene TRBJ1-6; perhaps TRBD1 as D (5 bases). This sequence originates from a human donor in good health. The CDR3 sequence is CASSPSQGGYNSPLHF. The CDR3 DNA reads as TGTGCCAGCTCCCCGAGCCAGGGAGGCTATAATTCACCCCTCCACTTT.